The clone carrying this T cell receptor (beta chain) was counted ten times or more. Its antigen is currently unknown. Preparation of the unsorted libraries drew on 2 million PBMCs stored at -80 C. The cDNA came from 5'RACE, which used 10-nucleotide random UMIs. Over 170 million TCR-beta sequences (from 15-18 subjects) were yielded by each sequencing run. TCRdb re-called the 5' RACE reads through MiXCR, storing one row per CDR3 protein. Seen here are about 36,000 distinct CDR3 sequences, 10% observed once, and the top ten hold 6.6%. Trimming took off 1 base at V and 6 bases at J, with 12 bases between the two ends. There are 14 residues in the CDR3. Germline V gene lookup returns CDR1 MNHNS and CDR2 SASEGT. The data derive from a study of neurological immune-mediated disorders. Points from the study as a whole: HTLV-1-associated myelopathy had the most TCR clonal expansion, while multiple sclerosis had the least, a level that fell below healthy controls.

Sequencing was done on a sample of PBMCs. This chain uses TRBV6-1 with TRBJ1-2; possibly TRBD1 for D (6 bases). This clonotype was obtained from a woman in her twenties or thirties with HTLV-1-associated myelopathy (HAM/TSP). As DNA, the CDR3 is TGTGCCAGCAGTGAAGGGACAGCCTCCCATGGCTACACCTTC. It encodes CASSEGTASHGYTF.